This T cell receptor (beta chain) was profiled in a study of T cell responses to AZD1222 COVID-19 vaccine. General study findings and limits: White British people made up most donors, females outnumbered males, and clonal diversity was possibly underestimated.

V lost 2 bases and J lost 1, with 3 bases in between. The CDR3 consists of 13 residues. CDR1 and CDR2 from the germline V gene are LNHNV and YYDKDF (reference sequence). As for this clone: The antigen is unknown.

Repertoires were generated with immunoSEQ multiplex PCR, while TCRdb's copy carries only in-frame clones and drops some. The sample contains about 140,000 clones, less than 95% of which appear only once. The receptor was isolated from an adult in good health. The chain joins TRBV15 to TRBJ1-5; D ambiguous. The starting material was peripheral blood, obtained on day 0 of AZD1222 vaccination. CDR3 in amino acids: CATSRQSNQPQHF. The CDR3 DNA is TGTGCCACCAGCAGACAAAGCAATCAGCCCCAGCATTTT.